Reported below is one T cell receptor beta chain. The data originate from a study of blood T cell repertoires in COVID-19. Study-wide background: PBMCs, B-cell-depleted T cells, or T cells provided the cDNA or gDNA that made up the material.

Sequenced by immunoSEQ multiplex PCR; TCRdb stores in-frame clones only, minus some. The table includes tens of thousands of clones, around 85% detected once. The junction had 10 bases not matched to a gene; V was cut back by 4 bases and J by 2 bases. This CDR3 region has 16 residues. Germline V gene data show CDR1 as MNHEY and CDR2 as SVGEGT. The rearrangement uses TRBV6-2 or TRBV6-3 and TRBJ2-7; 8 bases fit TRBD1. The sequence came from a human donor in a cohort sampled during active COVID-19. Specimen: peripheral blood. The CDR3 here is CASSSRTGTGAYEQYF. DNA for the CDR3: TGTGCCAGCAGTTCAAGGACCGGGACAGGTGCCTACGAGCAGTACTTC.